The 17 T cell receptor beta chains below come from one sample, sequenced in a study of Tregs in tolerant kidney transplant recipients. Here immunoSEQ multiplex PCR was the method, and the copy in TCRdb shows in-frame clones only, minus some. The data hold about 61,000 clones, with approximately 83% observed a single time. The source material was Tregs from blood, sampled before the transplant. These receptors all come from a human donor who received a combined kidney and bone marrow transplant.

This rearrangement joins TRBV5-4 to TRBJ2-5; the D is unclear. V dropped 0 bases and J dropped 2 bases, with 2 bases sitting between them. The germline gives CDR1 SGHNT, CDR2 YYREEE (reference sequence). This CDR3 has 12 residues. In nucleotides, the CDR3 is TGTGCCAGCAGCTTGGGGCAAGAGACCCAGTACTTC. This gives the protein CASSLGQETQYF.

The chain uses TRBV5-1 and TRBJ2-7; no clear D gene. The V end was cut by 9 bases, the J end by 3 bases, with 4 bases between. The CDR3 totals 9 residues. Germline CDR1 reads SGHRS; CDR2 reads YFSETQ. CDR3 residues: CATHYEQYF. The CDR3 DNA sequence: TGCGCCACCCACTACGAGCAGTACTTC.

The chain links TRBV6-1 to TRBJ2-7; D call uncertain. V was shortened by 7 bases and J by 3 bases, with 10 bases between the two germline ends. The CDR3 consists of 12 residues. Germline CDR1 and CDR2: MNHNS and SASEGT. CDR3 region: CASTIFGYEQYF. The CDR3 DNA is TGTGCCAGCACTATATTTGGCTACGAGCAGTACTTC.

This clone was found once. The J gene is TRBJ2-5, the V gene TRBV30; the D gene is possibly TRBD1 (6 bases). The germline V and J ends were trimmed by 1 base and 11 bases, with 23 bases remaining between them. CDR1 is GTSNPN and CDR2 is SVGIG in the germline V gene (reference sequence). The CDR3 loop spans 15 amino acids. This CDR3 reads CAWSAPLRGSGEQYF. The CDR3 region has the DNA TGTGCCTGGAGTGCGCCCCTCAGGGGAAGTGGGGAGCAGTACTTC.

The chain combines TRBV28 with TRBJ2-5; the match to TRBD1 covers 9 bases. The CDR3 extends over 15 amino acids. The V and J ends lost 2 bases and 6 bases, in that order; junction bases with no gene match: 7. Germline-derived CDR1 and CDR2 are MDHEN and SYDVKM. For the CDR3, the DNA is TGTGCCAGCAGTTTAGGCGACAGGGGGATACAGACCCAGTACTTC. Translation: CASSLGDRGIQTQYF. The whole variable domain, filled in from reference TRBV28 and TRBJ2-5, reads DVKVTQSSRYLVKRTGEKVFLECVQDMDHENMFWYRQDPGLGLRLIYFSYDVKMKEKGDIPEGYSVSREKKERFSLILESASTNQTSMYLCASSLGDRGIQTQYFGPGTRLLVL.

This clone was recorded once. V usage is TRBV18 and J usage is TRBJ2-7; tentatively, D is TRBD2 (7 bases). Trimming removed 4 bases from V and 6 bases from J, with 10 bases in between. This CDR3 is built from 12 residues. CDR1 and CDR2 (germline): KGHSH, LQKENI. This chain's CDR3 is CASSRGGPEQYF. The CDR3 bases are TGTGCCAGCTCACGGGGGGGGCCCGAGCAGTACTTC.

This chain joins TRBV7-6 and TRBJ1-1; tentatively, D is TRBD1 (5 bases). With 4 bases removed from V and 3 bases from J, the gap between germline ends came to 12 bases. CDR3 size: 14 residues. Per germline, CDR1 SGHVS and CDR2 FNYEAQ. The CDR3 DNA sequence: TGTGCCAGCAGCTCGGGGCTGGGGCACACTGAAGCTTTCTTT. Protein product: CASSSGLGHTEAFF.

This clone was picked up one time. V usage is TRBV6-5 and J usage is TRBJ2-5, with 13 bases lining up with TRBD2. CDR3 length: 13 amino acids. Losses at the gene ends were 6 bases for V and 13 bases for J; bases not matched to a gene: 8. CDR1 and CDR2 from the germline V gene are MNHEY and SVGAGI. CDR3 nucleotide sequence: TGTGCCAGCAGCCCAGGACTAGCGGGGGCTCGGTACTTC. This encodes CASSPGLAGARYF.

The chain combines TRBV4-3 with TRBJ2-3, with D possibly TRBD1 on 5 matching bases. CDR3 length: 16 residues. Germline CDR1 reads LGHNA; CDR2 reads YSLEER. Deletions cut 1 base from V and 5 bases from J, with 16 bases between. The CDR3 region has the DNA TGCGCCAGCAGCCAAGGGTCAGGCAGGACATTAGATACGCAGTATTTT. It translates to CASSQGSGRTLDTQYF.

This clone was picked up a small number of times. The V call is TRBV19, the J call TRBJ2-7; possible D gene TRBD1, 6 bases. This CDR3 spans 16 amino acids. Germline CDR1 reads LNHDA; CDR2 reads SQIVND (reference sequence). Between the trimmed V and J ends, which lost 5 bases and 0 bases, there was a span of 17 bases. CDR3 coding DNA: TGTGCCAGTAGTTCCCTTCCTGGACAGAGCTCCTACGAGCAGTACTTC. It is translated as CASSSLPGQSSYEQYF.

CDR3 DNA: TGCGCCAGCAGCCAATTAGCGGGAGCCCGCATGGATACGCAGTATTTT. As protein: CASSQLAGARMDTQYF. The J gene is TRBJ2-3, the V gene TRBV4-1; 9 nucleotides align to TRBD2. There are 16 residues in the CDR3. J gave up 6 bases and V 2 bases, and 9 bases lay outside the gene matches. The germline V gene has CDR1 MGHRA and CDR2 YSYEKL.

This chain connects TRBV2 to TRBJ2-7; D gene uncertain. The germline gives CDR1 SNHLY, CDR2 FYNNEI. Trimming shortened V by 1 base and J by 4 bases, and 2 bases separated the two germline ends. This CDR3 contains 11 residues. CDR3 in DNA: TGTGCCAGCAGTGAAGTATACGAGCAGTACTTC. Translated, it gives CASSEVYEQYF.

This rearrangement joins TRBV2 to TRBJ1-4; TRBD1 is a possible D gene (5 bases). The ends were cut back, 4 bases at V and 4 bases at J, with 7 bases in the middle. Germline V gene data show CDR1 as SNHLY and CDR2 as FYNNEI. The CDR3 is 13 residues long. The CDR3, as DNA: TGTGCCAGCAGTGCCAGGGATAATGAAAAACTGTTTTTT. It translates to CASSARDNEKLFF.

The CDR3 nucleotides read TGTGCCAGCAGCCTGACAGGAAACGAGCAGTACTTC. It codes for CASSLTGNEQYF. The chain recombines TRBV28 with TRBJ2-7; D is perhaps TRBD1 (6 bases). This CDR3 is 12 amino acids long. V lost 6 bases, J lost 5 bases, and 11 bases lay in between. Germline CDR1 MDHEN, CDR2 SYDVKM.

The chain links TRBV7-2 to TRBJ1-2, with a weak D call TRBD1 (5 bases). In germline, CDR1 is SGHTA, CDR2 FQGNSA. The V and J ends lost 9 bases and 4 bases respectively, with 18 bases between them. CDR3 length: 14 residues. This CDR3 is CASSTGTLGYGYTF. For the CDR3, the DNA is TGTGCCAGTTCCACCGGGACCCTGGGCTATGGCTACACCTTC.

The chain carries TRBV6-1 and TRBJ1-1; weak D call: TRBD1 (5 bases). CDR1 is MNHNS and CDR2 is SASEGT in the germline V gene. This CDR3 is 14 amino acids long. Trimming took off 2 bases at V and 4 bases at J, with 11 bases between the two ends. CDR3 loop: CASSELGRGTEAFF. DNA of the CDR3: TGTGCCAGCAGTGAATTGGGGCGCGGCACTGAAGCTTTCTTT.

This chain links TRBV11-2 with TRBJ1-3, with D maybe TRBD1 (5 bases). The CDR3 runs to 16 residues. Germline CDR1 and CDR2: SGHAT and FQNNGV. With 1 base removed from V and 0 bases from J, the gap between germline ends came to 10 bases. The CDR3 loop reads CASSLAGHLSGNTIYF. CDR3 nucleotides: TGTGCCAGCAGCTTAGCCGGACACCTCTCTGGAAACACCATATATTTT.